This TCR beta chain was observed in a study of identical twins. This clonotype was seen many times. The junction had 22 bases not matched to a gene; V was cut back by 6 bases and J by 5 bases. From germline, CDR1 is LNHDA and CDR2 SQIVND (reference sequence). This CDR3 is built from 19 residues. In TCRdb, the 5' RACE reads were re-called with MiXCR into one record per CDR3 protein. The sample holds a few hundred thousand distinct CDR3 sequences, over 9.5% seen once. Sequencing used memory T cells sorted from blood. The sequence was collected from a man aged 50-59 years in good health. The chain links TRBV19 to TRBJ2-5; 9 bases fit TRBD1. Written as DNA, the CDR3 is TGTGCCAGTAGAGAGACCCCCCGGACAGGGGCGTACTGGGGGGAGACCCAGTACTTC. It codes for CASRETPRTGAYWGETQYF.